This T cell receptor beta chain was profiled in a study of Ad26.COV2.S vaccination and SARS-CoV-2 variants. Indicated treatment: around 19 received Ad26.COV2.S at low or high dose, single or two shots; roughly five received placebo; per-sample allocation not given. Sampling was done on day 63 after the first vaccine or placebo injection. An 18-55-year-old adult in Boston served as donor. The shot given was an Ad26 vector that makes Wuhan-strain SARS-CoV-2 spike. Data came from immunoSEQ multiplex PCR; TCRdb stores just in-frame clones and leaves some out. This repertoire shows some 390,000 clones, about 91% found once; its top ten account for 1.5% to 2%. The CDR3 is made up of 15 amino acids. Trimming removed 3 bases at V and 7 bases at J, with 17 bases between. The germline V gene encodes CDR1 SGHRS and CDR2 YFSETQ.

The chain combines TRBV5-1 with TRBJ2-4, with D possibly being TRBD1 (6 bases). Sequencing used peripheral blood, obtained in a trial of Ad26.COV2.S vaccine versus placebo. The sequence was obtained from a person aged 18 to 59 who received the Ad26.COV2.S COVID-19 vaccine or a placebo. The CDR3 here is CASSSLGTQVNIQYF. The CDR3 bases are TGCGCCAGCAGCTCTCTCGGGACACAAGTTAACATTCAGTACTTC.